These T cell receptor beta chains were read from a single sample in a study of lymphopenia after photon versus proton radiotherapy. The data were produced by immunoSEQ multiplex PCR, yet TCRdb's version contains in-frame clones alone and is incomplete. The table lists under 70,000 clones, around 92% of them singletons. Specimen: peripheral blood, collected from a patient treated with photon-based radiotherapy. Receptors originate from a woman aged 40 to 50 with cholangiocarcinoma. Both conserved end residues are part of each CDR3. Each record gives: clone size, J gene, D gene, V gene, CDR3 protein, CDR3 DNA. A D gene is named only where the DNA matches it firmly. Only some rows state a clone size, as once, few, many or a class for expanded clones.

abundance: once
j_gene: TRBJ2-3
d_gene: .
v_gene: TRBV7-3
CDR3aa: CASSSGGAYSTDTQYF
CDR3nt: TGTGCCAGCAGCTCGGGTGGAGCGTATAGCACAGATACGCAGTATTTT

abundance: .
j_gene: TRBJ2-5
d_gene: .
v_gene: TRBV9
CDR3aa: CASSGREGTGQETQYF
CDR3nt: TGTGCCAGCAGCGGCCGTGAAGGGACGGGCCAAGAGACCCAGTACTTC

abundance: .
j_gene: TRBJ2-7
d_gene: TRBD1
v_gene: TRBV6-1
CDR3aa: CASIAGTAFYEQYF
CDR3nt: TGTGCCAGTATAGCCGGGACAGCTTTCTACGAGCAGTACTTC

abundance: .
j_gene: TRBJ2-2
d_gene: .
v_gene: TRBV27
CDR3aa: CASSPTSRSLAGELFF
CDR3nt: TGTGCCAGCAGTCCAACTTCCAGGTCGCTAGCCGGGGAGCTGTTTTTT

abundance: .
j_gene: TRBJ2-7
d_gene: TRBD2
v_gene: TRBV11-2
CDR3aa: CASSFLAGGEQYF
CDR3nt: TGTGCCAGCAGCTTCCTAGCGGGGGGCGAGCAGTACTTC

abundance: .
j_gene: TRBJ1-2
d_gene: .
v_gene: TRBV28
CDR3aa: CASSTTFYYGYTF
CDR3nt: TGTGCCAGCAGTACAACATTCTACTATGGCTACACCTTC

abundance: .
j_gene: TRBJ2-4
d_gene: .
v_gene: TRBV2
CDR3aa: CASSEASWNIQYF
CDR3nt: TGTGCCAGCAGTGAAGCTAGCTGGAACATTCAGTACTTC

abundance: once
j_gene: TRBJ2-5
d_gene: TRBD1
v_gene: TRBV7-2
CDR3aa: CASSPGTGGTQYF
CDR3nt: TGTGCCAGCAGCCCAGGGACAGGGGGGACCCAGTACTTC

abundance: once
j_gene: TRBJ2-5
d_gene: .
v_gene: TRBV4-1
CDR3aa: CASSQGPEETQYF
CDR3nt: TGCGCCAGCAGCCAGGGGCCGGAAGAGACCCAGTACTTC

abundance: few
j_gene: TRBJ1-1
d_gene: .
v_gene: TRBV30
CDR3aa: CAWNPSGLDTEAFF
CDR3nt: TGTGCCTGGAACCCCTCGGGGCTTGACACTGAAGCTTTCTTT